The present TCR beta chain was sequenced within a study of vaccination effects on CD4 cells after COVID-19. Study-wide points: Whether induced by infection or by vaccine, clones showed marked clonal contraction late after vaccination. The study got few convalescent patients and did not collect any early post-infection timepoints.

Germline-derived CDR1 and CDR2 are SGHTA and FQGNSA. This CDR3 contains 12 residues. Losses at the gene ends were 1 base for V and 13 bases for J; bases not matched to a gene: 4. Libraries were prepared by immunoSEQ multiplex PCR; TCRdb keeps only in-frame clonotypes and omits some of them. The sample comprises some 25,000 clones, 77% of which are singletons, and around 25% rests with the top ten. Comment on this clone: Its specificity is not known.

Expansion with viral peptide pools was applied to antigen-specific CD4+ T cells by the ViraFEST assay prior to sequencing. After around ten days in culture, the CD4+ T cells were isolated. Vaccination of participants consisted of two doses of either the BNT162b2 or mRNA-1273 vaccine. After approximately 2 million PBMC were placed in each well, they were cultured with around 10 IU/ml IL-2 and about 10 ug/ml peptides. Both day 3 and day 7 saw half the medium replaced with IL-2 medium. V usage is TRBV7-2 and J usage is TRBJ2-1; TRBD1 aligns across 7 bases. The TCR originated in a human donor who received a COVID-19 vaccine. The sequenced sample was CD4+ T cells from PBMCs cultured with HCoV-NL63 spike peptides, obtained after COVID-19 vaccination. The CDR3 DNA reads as TGTGCCAGCAGCTTAGAGGTAGGGGGCCAGTTCTTC. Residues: CASSLEVGGQFF.